The present entry profiles one T cell receptor (beta chain) with its context. Here immunoSEQ multiplex PCR was the method, and the copy in TCRdb shows in-frame clones only, minus some. The table shows some 1 million clones, with roughly 80% occurring only once. These data belong to a study of shared clonotypes between healthy human individuals. Study as a whole: CD4 naive and memory got three plates each, CD8 naive two, CD8 memory one.

From germline, CDR1 is SGHTS and CDR2 YDEGEE. CDR3 length: 18 amino acids. The V gene end was trimmed by 3 bases and the J gene end by 1 base; junction bases not matched to a gene: 9. The V gene is TRBV5-8, the J gene TRBJ2-5, with 13 bases identical to TRBD2. Sequences were obtained from memory CD4+ T cells sorted from blood. Subset of the sample: CD45RA-negative fraction. This TCR was recovered from a man aged 18 to 29 in good health. CDR3 bases: TGTGCCAGCAGCTCCGGACTAGCGGGAGAAGTCTTCCAAGAGACCCAGTACTTC. Translation gives CASSSGLAGEVFQETQYF. Complete variable domain (other parts from reference TRBV5-8 and TRBJ2-5): EAGVTQSPTHLIKTRGQQATLRCSPISGHTSVYWYQQALGLGLQFLLWYDEGEERNRGNFPPRFSGRQFPNYSSELNVNALELEDSALYLCASSSGLAGEVFQETQYFGPGTRLLVL.